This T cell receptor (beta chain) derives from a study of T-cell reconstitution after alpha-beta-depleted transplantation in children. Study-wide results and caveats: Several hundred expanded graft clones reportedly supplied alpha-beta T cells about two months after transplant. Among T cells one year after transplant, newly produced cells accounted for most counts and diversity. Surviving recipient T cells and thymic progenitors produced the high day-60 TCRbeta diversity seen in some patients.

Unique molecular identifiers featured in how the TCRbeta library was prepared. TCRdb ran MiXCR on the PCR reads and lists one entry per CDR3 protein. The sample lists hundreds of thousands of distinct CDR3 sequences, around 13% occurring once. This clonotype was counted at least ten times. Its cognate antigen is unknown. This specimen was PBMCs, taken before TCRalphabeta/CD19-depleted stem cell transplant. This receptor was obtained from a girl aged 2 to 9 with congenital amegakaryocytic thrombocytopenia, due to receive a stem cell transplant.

CDR3 in DNA: TGCGCCAGCAGCTTTAGCGGGATTAAGGCCGGGGAGCTGTTTTTT. It translates to CASSFSGIKAGELFF. The chain combines TRBV5-1 with TRBJ2-2; 8 bases are a match to TRBD2. The germline V gene has CDR1 SGHRS and CDR2 YFSETQ. This CDR3 has 15 residues. After removal of 2 bases from V and 6 bases from J, the junction contained 6 bases not matched to a gene.